This passage covers 22 T cell receptor beta chains from one sample sequenced in a study of blood T cell repertoires in COVID-19. Using immunoSEQ multiplex PCR, the repertoire was profiled, and TCRdb retains in-frame clones only, with some absent. The sample has 200,000 or so clones, around 89% seen once; the top ten hold under 3.5%. The sequencing sample was made of PBMCs or T cells enriched from blood (not recorded which). The receptor set was obtained from a woman aged 18-29 years in a cohort exposed to, infected with or recovered from COVID-19 (not recorded which).

V is TRBV6-5 and J is TRBJ2-3; tentatively, D is TRBD2 (7 bases). CDR1 is MNHEY and CDR2 is SVGAGI in the germline V gene. Trimming took off 0 bases at V and 2 bases at J, with 12 bases between the two ends. This CDR3 contains 16 residues. The CDR3 spells CASSYSVAGATDTQYF. CDR3 nucleotide sequence: TGTGCCAGCAGTTACTCGGTGGCGGGGGCCACAGATACGCAGTATTTT.

This clone came up a few times. V is TRBV6-5 and J is TRBJ1-6, with a weak D call TRBD1 (5 bases). The CDR3 runs to 14 residues. V gave up 4 bases and J gave up 10 bases, with 14 bases separating them. Germline V gene sequence: CDR1 MNHEY, CDR2 SVGAGI. CDR3 loop: CASSFRQFSSPLHF. As DNA, the CDR3 is TGTGCCAGCAGTTTCCGACAGTTCTCATCACCCCTCCACTTT.

V is TRBV27 and J is TRBJ2-3; 9 bases fit TRBD2. The CDR3 consists of 18 residues. Unmatched junction bases numbered 13, after V lost 5 bases and J lost 1 base. CDR1 MNHEY and CDR2 SMNVEV come from the germline V gene (reference sequence). The CDR3 DNA is TGTGCCAGCAGTCCCTCCCTCGGGGTAGCGGGAGGCACAGATACGCAGTATTTT. It encodes CASSPSLGVAGGTDTQYF.

This clone was observed a single time. One end of the junction varies from germline; a read error may be responsible. This rearrangement joins TRBV7-8 to TRBJ1-1; the match to TRBD1 covers 7 bases. Germline V gene data show CDR1 as SGHVS and CDR2 as FQNEAQ. This CDR3 has 14 residues. CDR3 DNA sequence: TGTGCCAGCAACTTACAGGGGATGAACACTGAAGCTTTCTTT. This translates into CASNLQGMNTEAFF.

The chain couples TRBV3-1 (or the pseudogene TRBV3-2) to TRBJ2-5, with 7 bases identical to TRBD2. From germline, CDR1 is LGHDT and CDR2 YNNKEL (reference sequence). J lost 5 bases, V lost 5 bases, and 5 bases had no gene match. The CDR3 spans 13 residues. For the CDR3, the DNA is TGTGCCAGCAGCATCAGCGGGGAGGAGACCCAGTACTTC. Protein product: CASSISGEETQYF.

The chain couples TRBV7-3 to TRBJ2-7, with D unclear. Trimming stripped 5 bases from V and 0 bases from J, with 11 bases between. Germline V lookup: CDR1 SGHTA, CDR2 FQGTGA. This CDR3 region has 14 residues. Written as DNA, the CDR3 is TGTGCCAGCAGCCCCTCGTCGAGCTCCTACGAGCAGTACTTC. Translated: CASSPSSSSYEQYF. Combining the CDR3 with reference TRBV7-3 and TRBJ2-7 gives the whole variable domain GAGVSQTPSNKVTEKGKYVELRCDPISGHTALYWYRQSLGQGPEFLIYFQGTGAADDSGLPNDRFFAVRPEGSVSTLKIQRTERGDSAVYLCASSPSSSSYEQYFGPGTRLTVT.

J is TRBJ1-3 and V is TRBV7-6; TRBD1 aligns across 8 bases. With 3 bases clipped from V and 5 bases from J, the junction kept 6 bases outside the gene matches. Per the germline V gene, CDR1 is SGHVS and CDR2 is FNYEAQ. CDR3 size: 15 residues. The DNA for the CDR3 is TGTGCCAGCAGCTTGGGAGGACAGGGTAGAAACACCATATATTTT. Translation: CASSLGGQGRNTIYF.

This chain joins TRBV5-4 and TRBJ1-6, with TRBD1 matching 7 bases. Germline V lookup: CDR1 SGHNT, CDR2 YYREEE (reference sequence). V shed 1 base, J shed 0 bases, and the junction held 10 bases outside the gene matches. The CDR3 contains 19 residues. Written as DNA, the CDR3 is TGTGCCAGCAGCTTGCCCCTTGACAGGGCCAGCTCCTATAATTCACCCCTCCACTTT. As protein: CASSLPLDRASSYNSPLHF.

The chain carries TRBV19 and TRBJ2-5; D is unresolved. Germline values: CDR1 LNHDA, CDR2 SQIVND (reference sequence). The length of the CDR3 is 14 residues. V was trimmed by 6 bases and J by 3 bases, leaving 14 bases between them. CDR3 sequence: CASSPTQSEETQYF. CDR3 bases: TGTGCCAGTAGCCCTACACAGTCAGAAGAGACCCAGTACTTC.

This sequence joins TRBV29-1 and TRBJ1-2; 8 positions agree with TRBD1. Trimming at V came to 6 bases and at J to 4 bases, leaving 7 bases not matched to a gene. This CDR3 spans 13 amino acids. Germline CDR1 SQVTM, CDR2 ANQGSEA. CDR3 loop: CSVIRGRGYGYTF. DNA for the CDR3: TGCAGCGTCATCAGGGGGCGCGGCTATGGCTACACCTTC.

The chain uses TRBV6-5 and TRBJ1-1; D might be TRBD1 (6 bases). There are 11 residues in the CDR3. Trimming shortened V by 8 bases and J by 8 bases, and 12 bases separated the two germline ends. Looked up from germline, CDR1 is MNHEY and CDR2 is SVGAGI. CDR3 DNA: TGTGCCAGCGAGGGACATGCGGAAGCTTTCTTT. Translating gives CASEGHAEAFF.

This chain connects TRBV6-5 to TRBJ1-5; perhaps TRBD1 as D (5 bases). This CDR3 comprises 14 residues. The V gene's germline CDR1 is MNHEY and CDR2 SVGAGI. Deletions cut 7 bases from V and 6 bases from J, with 16 bases between. The CDR3 loop reads CASNPGGAGQPQHF. CDR3 sequence (DNA): TGTGCCAGCAACCCGGGAGGGGCGGGTCAGCCCCAGCATTTT.

The rearrangement uses TRBV7-2 and TRBJ1-5, with TRBD1 matching over 10 bases. Germline CDR1 and CDR2: SGHTA and FQGNSA. This CDR3 comprises 16 residues. Losses at the gene ends were 3 bases for V and 3 bases for J; bases not matched to a gene: 5. The CDR3 loop is CASSFRDRGHNQPQHF. For the CDR3, the DNA is TGTGCCAGCAGCTTCCGCGACAGGGGGCACAATCAGCCCCAGCATTTT.

V is TRBV7-2 and J is TRBJ1-6; D is ambiguous. From germline, CDR1 is SGHTA and CDR2 FQGNSA. The CDR3 is made up of 13 amino acids. Trimming stripped 1 base from V and 10 bases from J, with 8 bases between. The chain's CDR3 is CASSLVADSPLHF. CDR3 coding DNA: TGTGCCAGCAGCTTAGTAGCTGACTCACCCCTCCACTTT.

The chain is built from TRBV14 and TRBJ2-7, with a tentative D call TRBD1 (5 bases). Trimming took off 9 bases at V and 1 base at J, with 13 bases between the two ends. CDR3 length: 13 amino acids. Germline values: CDR1 SGHDN, CDR2 FVKESK. CDR3 loop: CASKTAYSYEQYF. CDR3 coding DNA: TGTGCCAGTAAGACAGCCTATTCCTACGAGCAGTACTTC.

This clone was detected once. This sequence joins TRBV9 and TRBJ2-7; 12 nucleotides align to TRBD2. V shed 0 bases, J shed 3 bases, and the junction held 4 bases outside the gene matches. Germline-derived CDR1 and CDR2 are SGDLS and YYNGEE. The CDR3 has 16 amino acids. For the CDR3, the DNA is TGTGCCAGCAGCGTAGGAGCGGGACTAGCGGGCTACGAGCAGTACTTC. Translating gives CASSVGAGLAGYEQYF.

The chain couples TRBV3-1 (or the pseudogene TRBV3-2) to TRBJ1-1; TRBD1 might be the D (5 bases). V lost 3 bases to trimming and J lost 0 bases, with 8 bases between them. Germline loops: CDR1 LGHDT, CDR2 YNNKEL (reference sequence). The CDR3 extends over 14 amino acids. The CDR3 DNA reads as TGTGCCAGCAGCCATCGGGGGGTGAACACTGAAGCTTTCTTT. This sequence encodes CASSHRGVNTEAFF.

This clone has only a few counts. The V call is TRBV7-3, the J call TRBJ2-3, with 8 bases fitting TRBD2. This CDR3 spans 17 amino acids. Germline values: CDR1 SGHTA, CDR2 FQGTGA. Unmatched junction bases numbered 16, after V lost 5 bases and J lost 6 bases. CDR3 DNA sequence: TGTGCCAGCAGCATGACGAGCACTGGGACTAGTGGGGATACGCAGTATTTT. It is translated as CASSMTSTGTSGDTQYF.

CDR3 sequence reads: CSVLQGMNTEAFF. In DNA, the CDR3 is TGCAGCGTTCTACAGGGGATGAACACTGAAGCTTTCTTT. The chain links TRBV29-1 to TRBJ1-1; TRBD1 agrees at 7 bases. V was pared by 5 bases and J by 0 bases, with 3 bases of the junction left unmatched. Germline V gives CDR1 SQVTM, CDR2 ANQGSEA. CDR3 length: 13 residues.

This chain uses TRBV6-5 with TRBJ2-1, with 8 bases lining up with TRBD1. Germline CDR1 and CDR2: MNHEY and SVGAGI. With 6 bases clipped from V and 3 bases from J, the junction kept 4 bases outside the gene matches. The CDR3 covers 14 residues. The CDR3 is CASRRTGNYNEQFF. The DNA of the CDR3 is TGTGCCAGCAGGCGGACAGGGAACTACAATGAGCAGTTCTTC.

The sample holds one count of this clone. The chain has TRBV19 and TRBJ1-5; D is perhaps TRBD1 (5 bases). This CDR3 region has 13 residues. V shed 4 bases and J shed 5 bases, with 9 bases lying between them. Germline CDR1 reads LNHDA; CDR2 reads SQIVND (reference sequence). The CDR3 DNA reads TGTGCCAGTAGTACAATCAGGGATCAGCCCCAGCATTTT. It encodes CASSTIRDQPQHF.

The chain uses TRBV19 and TRBJ2-1; TRBD2 aligns across 13 bases. Germline values: CDR1 LNHDA, CDR2 SQIVND (reference sequence). Trimming cost V 6 bases and J 7 bases; bases outside gene matches: 6. The CDR3 totals 15 residues. In DNA, the CDR3 is TGTGCCAGTAGACTACTGACTAGCGGGAGGAATGAGCAGTTCTTC. Protein sequence: CASRLLTSGRNEQFF.